This TCR beta chain is from a study of CD8+ T cells in alopecia areata. In the study overall: Treatment comprised oral tofacitinib, 5 to 10 mg twice daily, in treated patients.

Study-wide findings and caveats: Scalp clonality, together with expanded CD8+ clones among the top 100, fell significantly with tofacitinib.

Of note for this clone: Antigen unknown.

Treatment noted: oral pan-JAK inhibitor, 5-10 mg twice daily. Alopecia areata patients provided lesional scalp punch biopsies and peripheral blood, both collected for the study. The V gene lost 1 base and the J gene lost 5 bases, with 8 bases spanning the gap. The CDR3 has 13 amino acids. Germline V gene lookup returns CDR1 SGHAT and CDR2 FQNNGV. Following extraction, RNA underwent reverse transcription to cDNA, which served as the sequencing template. Assay: immunoSEQ multiplex PCR; the TCRdb copy retains only in-frame clones and omits some. This repertoire shows some 130,000 clones, about 51% found once; its top ten account for around a sixth.

This chain uses TRBV11-2 with TRBJ2-5; D may correspond to TRBD1 or TRBD2 (5 bases each). The sequenced sample was CD8+ T cells sorted from blood, obtained at week 4, from a patient treated with tofacitinib. The sequence was obtained from a human donor with alopecia areata. As DNA, the CDR3 is TGTGCCAGCAGCTTAGTGGGGGAGGAGACCCAGTACTTC. It specifies CASSLVGEETQYF.